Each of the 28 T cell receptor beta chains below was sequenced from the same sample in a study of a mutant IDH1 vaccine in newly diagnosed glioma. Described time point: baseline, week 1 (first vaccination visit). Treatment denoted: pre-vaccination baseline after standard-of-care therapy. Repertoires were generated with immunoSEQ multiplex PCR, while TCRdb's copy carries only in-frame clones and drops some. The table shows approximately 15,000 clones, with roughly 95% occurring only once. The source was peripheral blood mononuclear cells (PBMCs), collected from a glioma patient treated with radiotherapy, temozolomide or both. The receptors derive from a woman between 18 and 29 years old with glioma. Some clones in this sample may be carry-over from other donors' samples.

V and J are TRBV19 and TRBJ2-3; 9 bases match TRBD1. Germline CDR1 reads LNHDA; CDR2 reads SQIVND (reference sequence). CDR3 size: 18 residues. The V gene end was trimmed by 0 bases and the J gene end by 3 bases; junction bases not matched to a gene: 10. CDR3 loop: CASSIEAGTGTVTDTQYF. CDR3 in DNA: TGTGCCAGTAGTATAGAAGCCGGGACAGGGACGGTAACAGATACGCAGTATTTT.

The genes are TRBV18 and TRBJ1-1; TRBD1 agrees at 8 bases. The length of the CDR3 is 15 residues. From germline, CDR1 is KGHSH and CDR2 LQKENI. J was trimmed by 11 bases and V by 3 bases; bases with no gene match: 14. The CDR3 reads CASSPVGQGQVEAFF. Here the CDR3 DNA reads TGTGCCAGCTCACCGGTCGGACAGGGTCAAGTGGAGGCTTTCTTT.

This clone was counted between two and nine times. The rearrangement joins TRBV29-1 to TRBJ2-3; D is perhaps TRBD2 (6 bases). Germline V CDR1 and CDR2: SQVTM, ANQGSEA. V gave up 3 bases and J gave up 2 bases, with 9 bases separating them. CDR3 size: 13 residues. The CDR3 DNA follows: TGCAGCGTTGAGGACTACTCCACAGATACGCAGTATTTT. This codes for CSVEDYSTDTQYF.

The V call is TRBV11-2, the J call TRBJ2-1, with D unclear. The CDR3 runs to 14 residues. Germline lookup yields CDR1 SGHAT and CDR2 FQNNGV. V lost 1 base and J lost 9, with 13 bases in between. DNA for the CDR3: TGTGCCAGCAGCTTAGCCCCTCAACCCCGTGAGCAGTTCTTC. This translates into CASSLAPQPREQFF.

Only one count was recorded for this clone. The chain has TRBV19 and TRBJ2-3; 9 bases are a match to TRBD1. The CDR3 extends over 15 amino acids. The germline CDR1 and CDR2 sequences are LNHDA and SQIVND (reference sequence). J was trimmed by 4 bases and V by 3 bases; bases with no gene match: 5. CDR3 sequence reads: CASSIQDRGADTQYF. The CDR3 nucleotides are TGTGCCAGTAGTATTCAGGACAGGGGAGCAGATACGCAGTATTTT. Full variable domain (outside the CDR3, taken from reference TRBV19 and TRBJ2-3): DGGITQSPKYLFRKEGQNVTLSCEQNLNHDAMYWYRQDPGQGLRLIYYSQIVNDFQKGDIAEGYSVSREKKESFPLTVTSAQKNPTAFYLCASSIQDRGADTQYFGPGTRLTVL.

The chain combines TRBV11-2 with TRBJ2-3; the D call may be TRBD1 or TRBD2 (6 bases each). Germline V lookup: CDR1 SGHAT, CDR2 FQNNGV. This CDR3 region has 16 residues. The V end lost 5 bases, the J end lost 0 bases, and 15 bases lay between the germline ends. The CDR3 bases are TGTGCCAGCAGCGGGGGCGGGGCACTAAGCACAGATACGCAGTATTTT. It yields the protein CASSGGGALSTDTQYF.

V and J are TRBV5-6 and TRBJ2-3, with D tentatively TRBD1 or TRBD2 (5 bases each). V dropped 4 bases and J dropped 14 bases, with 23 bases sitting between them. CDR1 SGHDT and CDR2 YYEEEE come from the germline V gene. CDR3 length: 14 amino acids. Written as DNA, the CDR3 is TGTGCCAGCAGCCAACGCCCCGGGGCAGGATCCTCGTATTTT. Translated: CASSQRPGAGSSYF.

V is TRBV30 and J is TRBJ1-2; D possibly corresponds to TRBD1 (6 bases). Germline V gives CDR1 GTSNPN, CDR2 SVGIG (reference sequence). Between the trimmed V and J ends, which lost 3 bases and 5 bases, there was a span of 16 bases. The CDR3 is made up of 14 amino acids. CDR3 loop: CAWRGGGRNYGYTF. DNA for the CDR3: TGTGCCTGGAGAGGGGGGGGGCGCAATTATGGCTACACCTTC.

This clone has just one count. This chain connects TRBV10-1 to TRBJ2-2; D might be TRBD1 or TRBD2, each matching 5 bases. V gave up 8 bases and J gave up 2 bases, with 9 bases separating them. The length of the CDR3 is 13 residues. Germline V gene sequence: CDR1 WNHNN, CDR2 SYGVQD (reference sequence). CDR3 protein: CASPRGNTGELFF. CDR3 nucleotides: TGCGCCAGCCCGAGGGGTAACACCGGGGAGCTGTTTTTT.

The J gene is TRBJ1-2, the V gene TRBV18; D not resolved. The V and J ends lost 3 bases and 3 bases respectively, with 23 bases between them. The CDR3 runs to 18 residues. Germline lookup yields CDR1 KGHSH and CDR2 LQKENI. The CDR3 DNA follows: TGTGCCAGCTCACCCGTTTCAGTGCCGGGGTGGAAAGACTATGGCTACACCTTC. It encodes CASSPVSVPGWKDYGYTF. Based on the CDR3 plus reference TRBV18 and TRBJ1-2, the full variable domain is NAGVMQNPRHLVRRRGQEARLRCSPMKGHSHVYWYRQLPEEGLKFMVYLQKENIIDESGMPKERFSAEFPKEGPSILRIQQVVRGDSAAYFCASSPVSVPGWKDYGYTFGSGTRLTVV.

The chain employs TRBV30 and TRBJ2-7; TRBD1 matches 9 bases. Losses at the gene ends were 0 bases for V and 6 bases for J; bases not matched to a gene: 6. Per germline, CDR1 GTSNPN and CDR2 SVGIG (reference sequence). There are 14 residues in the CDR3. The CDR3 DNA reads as TGTGCCTGGAGTGTGACAGGGGGGTCCGCCGAGCAGTACTTC. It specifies CAWSVTGGSAEQYF.

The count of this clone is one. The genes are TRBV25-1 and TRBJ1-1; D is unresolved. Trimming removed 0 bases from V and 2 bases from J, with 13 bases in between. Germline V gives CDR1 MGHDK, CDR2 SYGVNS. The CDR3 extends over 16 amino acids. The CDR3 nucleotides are TGTGCCAGCAGTGAATATTTTGTGGGATCCAACACTGAAGCTTTCTTT. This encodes CASSEYFVGSNTEAFF.

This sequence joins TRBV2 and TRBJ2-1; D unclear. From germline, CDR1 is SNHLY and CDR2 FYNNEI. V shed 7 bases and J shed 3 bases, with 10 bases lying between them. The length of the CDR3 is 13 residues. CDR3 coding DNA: TGTGCCAGCATGGGGTCGTACTACAATGAGCAGTTCTTC. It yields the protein CASMGSYYNEQFF.

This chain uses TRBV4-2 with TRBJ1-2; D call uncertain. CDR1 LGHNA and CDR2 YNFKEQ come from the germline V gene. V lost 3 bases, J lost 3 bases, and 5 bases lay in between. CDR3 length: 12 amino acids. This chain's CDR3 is CASSHRDYGYTF. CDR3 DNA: TGTGCCAGCAGCCACCGAGACTATGGCTACACCTTC.

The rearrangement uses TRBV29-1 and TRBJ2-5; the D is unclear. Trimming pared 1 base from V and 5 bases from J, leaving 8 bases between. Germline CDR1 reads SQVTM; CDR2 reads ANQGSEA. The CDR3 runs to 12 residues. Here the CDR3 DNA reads TGCAGCGTTGAAGGTATAGGGGAGACCCAGTACTTC. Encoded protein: CSVEGIGETQYF.

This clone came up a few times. The CDR3 nucleotides are TGCAGCGTCACAGGGGAAGGGGCCAACGTCCTGACTTTC. Its protein product is CSVTGEGANVLTF. The rearrangement joins TRBV29-1 to TRBJ2-6; 7 bases align to TRBD1. Germline V gene data show CDR1 as SQVTM and CDR2 as ANQGSEA. The V and J ends lost 6 bases and 4 bases, in that order; junction bases with no gene match: 3. The CDR3 sequence is 13 residues long.

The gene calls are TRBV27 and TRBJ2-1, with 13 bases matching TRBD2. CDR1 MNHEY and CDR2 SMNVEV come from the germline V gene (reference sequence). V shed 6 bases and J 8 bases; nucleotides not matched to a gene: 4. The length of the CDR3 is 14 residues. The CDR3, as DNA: TGTGCCAGCAGCTACGGACTAGCGGGAGATGAGCAGTTCTTC. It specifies CASSYGLAGDEQFF.

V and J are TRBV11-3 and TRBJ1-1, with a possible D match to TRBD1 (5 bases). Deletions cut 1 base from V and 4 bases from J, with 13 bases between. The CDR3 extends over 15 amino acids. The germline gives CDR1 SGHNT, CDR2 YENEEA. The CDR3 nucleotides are TGTGCCAGCAGCTTAGCTAGGGGACGGGGCACTGAAGCTTTCTTT. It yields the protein CASSLARGRGTEAFF.

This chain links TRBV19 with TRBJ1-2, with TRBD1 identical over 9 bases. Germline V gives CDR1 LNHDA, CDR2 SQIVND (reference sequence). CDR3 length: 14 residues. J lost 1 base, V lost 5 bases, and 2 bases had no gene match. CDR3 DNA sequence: TGTGCCAGTAGTTCGACAGGGGGTAACTATGGCTACACCTTC. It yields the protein CASSSTGGNYGYTF.

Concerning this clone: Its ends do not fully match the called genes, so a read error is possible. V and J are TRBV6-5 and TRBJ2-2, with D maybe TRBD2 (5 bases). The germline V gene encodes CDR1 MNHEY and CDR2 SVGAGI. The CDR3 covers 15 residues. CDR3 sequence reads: CASSYYPVEHRGAVF. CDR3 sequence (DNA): TGTGCCAGCAGTTACTATCCCGTGGAGCACCGGGGAGCTGTTTTT.

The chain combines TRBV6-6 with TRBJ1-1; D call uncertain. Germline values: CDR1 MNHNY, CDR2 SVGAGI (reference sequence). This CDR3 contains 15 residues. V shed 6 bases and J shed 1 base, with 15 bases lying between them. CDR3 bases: TGTGCCAGCAGCCCGACCCAGGTGGGGAACACTGAAGCTTTCTTT. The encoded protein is CASSPTQVGNTEAFF.

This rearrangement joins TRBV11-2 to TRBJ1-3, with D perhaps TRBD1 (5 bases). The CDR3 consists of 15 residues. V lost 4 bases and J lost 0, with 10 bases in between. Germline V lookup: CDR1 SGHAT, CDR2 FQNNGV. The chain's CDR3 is CASSWGPSSGNTIYF. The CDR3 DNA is TGTGCCAGCAGCTGGGGCCCCTCCTCTGGAAACACCATATATTTT.

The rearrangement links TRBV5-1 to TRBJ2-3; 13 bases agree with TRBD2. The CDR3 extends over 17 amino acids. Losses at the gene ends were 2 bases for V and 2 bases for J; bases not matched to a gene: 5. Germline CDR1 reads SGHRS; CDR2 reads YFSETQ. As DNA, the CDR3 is TGCGCCAGCAGCTTCCTGACTAGCGGGAGGTCCACAGATACGCAGTATTTT. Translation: CASSFLTSGRSTDTQYF. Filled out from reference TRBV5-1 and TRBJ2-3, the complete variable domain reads KAGVTQTPRYLIKTRGQQVTLSCSPISGHRSVSWYQQTPGQGLQFLFEYFSETQRNKGNFPGRFSGRQFSNSRSEMNVSTLELGDSALYLCASSFLTSGRSTDTQYFGPGTRLTVL.

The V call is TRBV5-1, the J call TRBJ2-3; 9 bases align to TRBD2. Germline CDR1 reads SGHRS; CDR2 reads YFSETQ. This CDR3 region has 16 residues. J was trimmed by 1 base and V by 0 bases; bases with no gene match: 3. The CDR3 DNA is TGCGCCAGCAGCTTGGTTTCTAGCGGGGGCACAGATACGCAGTATTTT. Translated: CASSLVSSGGTDTQYF.

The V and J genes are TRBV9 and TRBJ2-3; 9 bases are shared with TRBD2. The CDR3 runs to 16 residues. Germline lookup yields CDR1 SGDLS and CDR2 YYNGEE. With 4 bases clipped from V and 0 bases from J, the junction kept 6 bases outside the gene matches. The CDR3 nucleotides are TGTGCCAGCAGCAATCGACTAGCGGTTAGCACAGATACGCAGTATTTT. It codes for CASSNRLAVSTDTQYF.

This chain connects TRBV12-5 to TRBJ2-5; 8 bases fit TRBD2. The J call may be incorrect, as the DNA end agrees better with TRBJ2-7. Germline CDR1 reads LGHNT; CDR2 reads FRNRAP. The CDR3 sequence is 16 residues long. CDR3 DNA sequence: TGTGCTAGTGGTTTGCCCCACGGCGGGGGGCCCTACGAGCAGTACTTC. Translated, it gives CASGLPHGGGPYEQYF.

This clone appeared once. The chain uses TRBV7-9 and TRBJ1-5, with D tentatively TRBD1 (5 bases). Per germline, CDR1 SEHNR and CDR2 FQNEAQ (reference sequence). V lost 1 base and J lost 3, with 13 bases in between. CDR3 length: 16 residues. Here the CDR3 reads CASSLGGGRANQPQHF. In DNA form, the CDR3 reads TGTGCCAGCAGCTTAGGAGGTGGCAGGGCCAATCAGCCCCAGCATTTT.

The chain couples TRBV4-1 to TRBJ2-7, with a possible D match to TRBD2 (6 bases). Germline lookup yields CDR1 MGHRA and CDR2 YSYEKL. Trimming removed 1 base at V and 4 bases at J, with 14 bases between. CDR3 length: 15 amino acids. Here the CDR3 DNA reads TGCGCCAGCAGCCAAGTTTCCGGACTAATTTACGAGCAGTACTTC. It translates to CASSQVSGLIYEQYF.